These 6 T cell receptor beta chains were sequenced from one sample in a study of identical twins. TCRdb called the 5' RACE reads again in MiXCR, with one record for every CDR3 protein. The sample has 1.5 million to 2 million distinct CDR3 sequences, roughly a third seen once. The source material was cord blood. These receptor sequences come from a newborn girl in good health.

This chain links TRBV14 with TRBJ2-5; no firm D call. The tail of the sequence fits TRBJ2-1 better, so the J call may be wrong. This CDR3 contains 12 residues. Germline V CDR1 and CDR2: SGHDN, FVKESK. DNA for the CDR3: TGTGCCAGCAGCCGTTACCAAGAGACCCAGTTCTTC. As protein: CASSRYQETQFF.

CDR3 sequence: CSARPTLSSYNEQFF. As DNA, the CDR3 is TGCAGTGCTAGACCGACCCTTAGCTCCTACAATGAGCAGTTCTTC. This chain connects TRBV20-1 to TRBJ2-1; D unclear. The V and J ends lost 2 bases and 0 bases respectively, with 11 bases between them. Per germline, CDR1 DFQATT and CDR2 SNEGSKA (reference sequence). The CDR3 length is 15 residues.

The chain carries TRBV7-8 and TRBJ2-4; D is perhaps TRBD1 (6 bases). V lost 2 bases and J 0 bases, leaving 23 bases between the germline ends. CDR1 and CDR2 (germline): SGHVS, FQNEAQ. This CDR3 spans 20 amino acids. The CDR3 region is CASSLLFERTVVLAKNIQYF. The DNA of the CDR3 is TGTGCCAGCAGCTTATTGTTTGAGAGGACAGTCGTTCTAGCCAAAAACATTCAGTACTTC.

This clonotype was observed at least ten times. The chain recombines TRBV4-2 with TRBJ2-1; TRBD2 aligns across 10 bases. CDR3 length equals 15 residues. V was clipped by 3 bases and J by 4 bases; unmatched bases: 3. From germline, CDR1 is LGHNA and CDR2 YNFKEQ. The CDR3 sequence: CASSQLAGDYNEQFF. The CDR3 DNA sequence: TGTGCCAGCAGCCAGCTAGCGGGGGATTACAATGAGCAGTTCTTC.

The chain employs TRBV6-6 and TRBJ2-5; no definite D call. The assigned J gene may be wrong: the sequence end matches TRBJ2-7 better. The germline V gene has CDR1 MNHNY and CDR2 SVGAGI (reference sequence). This CDR3 is built from 14 residues. CDR3 amino acids: CASSSAASNYEQYF. Written as DNA, the CDR3 is TGTGCCAGCAGTTCGGCTGCCTCGAACTACGAGCAGTACTTC.

The CDR3 is CASSLPGGLASHTQYF. The CDR3 DNA reads TGTGCCAGCAGCTTACCGGGGGGACTAGCGTCACATACGCAGTATTTT. This chain connects TRBV7-2 to TRBJ2-3, with 10 nucleotides matching TRBD2. CDR1 and CDR2 (germline): SGHTA, FQGNSA. J gave up 7 bases and V 2 bases, and 9 bases lay outside the gene matches. This CDR3 spans 16 amino acids.